Below, 5 T cell receptor beta chains from the same sample are listed, as sequenced in a study of T cell responses to AZD1222 COVID-19 vaccine. Profiled with immunoSEQ multiplex PCR; TCRdb holds only in-frame clones, not every one. The sample has 90,000 to 150,000 clones; just over 90% are singletons. Source: peripheral blood, taken on day 0 of AZD1222 vaccination. The receptors stem from an adult in good health.

The J gene is TRBJ2-7, the V gene TRBV5-6; a possible D gene is TRBD2 (6 bases). CDR1 is SGHDT, CDR2 YYEEEE, per germline. The CDR3 length is 15 residues. With 4 bases removed from V and 0 bases from J, the gap between germline ends came to 14 bases. The chain's CDR3 is CASSHGTLSSYEQYF. As DNA, the CDR3 is TGTGCCAGCAGCCATGGGACTCTCAGCTCCTACGAGCAGTACTTC. The whole variable domain, filled in from reference TRBV5-6 and TRBJ2-7, reads DAGVTQSPTHLIKTRGQQVTLRCSPKSGHDTVSWYQQALGQGPQFIFQYYEEEERQRGNFPDRFSGHQFPNYSSELNVNALLLGDSALYLCASSHGTLSSYEQYFGPGTRLTVT.

The chain uses TRBV7-2 and TRBJ1-1, with D hard to call. V lost 3 bases to trimming and J lost 2 bases, with 4 bases between them. The CDR3 totals 12 residues. Germline CDR1 SGHTA, CDR2 FQGNSA. DNA of the CDR3: TGTGCCAGCAGCTTCAGTAACACTGAAGCTTTCTTT. Translating it yields CASSFSNTEAFF.

This CDR3 is CASSLAAGGHREQFF. Here the CDR3 DNA reads TGTGCCAGCAGCTTAGCTGCGGGGGGGCATAGGGAGCAGTTCTTC. The chain employs TRBV11-3 and TRBJ2-1; TRBD2 matches 9 bases. The CDR3 loop spans 15 amino acids. The V gene end was trimmed by 1 base and the J gene end by 10 bases; junction bases not matched to a gene: 8. Germline V gene data show CDR1 as SGHNT and CDR2 as YENEEA.

V is TRBV5-1 and J is TRBJ2-5, with 11 bases identical to TRBD2. The germline V gene encodes CDR1 SGHRS and CDR2 YFSETQ. This CDR3 region has 15 residues. Trimming took 1 base from V and 5 from J; bases not matched to a gene: 4. The chain's CDR3 is CASSLSLAGGETQYF. CDR3 coding DNA: TGCGCCAGCAGCTTGTCTCTAGCGGGAGGCGAGACCCAGTACTTC.

The V call is TRBV9, the J call TRBJ2-1; D remains unclear. Per germline, CDR1 SGDLS and CDR2 YYNGEE. The CDR3 contains 11 residues. Trimming shortened V by 1 base and J by 7 bases, and 3 bases separated the two germline ends. CDR3 protein: CASSVLNEQFF. DNA for the CDR3: TGTGCCAGCAGCGTATTAAATGAGCAGTTCTTC.